This T cell receptor (beta chain) comes out of a study of CD8 T cells in Susac syndrome. Study-wide findings and caveats: It was acknowledged in the study that its TCR sequencing and HLA analysis involved a relatively small number of individuals.

Random-hexamer reverse transcription was applied to roughly 0.5 to 1 ug RNA. TCRdb reanalysed the immunoSEQ multiplex PCR reads using MiXCR and keeps one entry per CDR3 protein. The sample yields about 76,000 distinct CDR3 sequences, roughly 91% seen once. Sequencing targeted TCR beta in blood CD8+ and CD4+ T cells. In regard to this clonotype: Its target is unknown.

The CDR3 runs 17 residues. Trimming removed 0 bases from V and 0 bases from J, with 12 bases in between. The germline V gene encodes CDR1 LNHNV and CDR2 YYDKDF (reference sequence). The clonotype was recovered from a human donor with multiple sclerosis. The V call is TRBV15, the J call TRBJ2-1; D gene uncertain. Source material: CD8+ T cells from PBMCs. The CDR3 sequence: CATSREGLGSSYNEQFF. CDR3 bases: TGTGCCACCAGCAGAGAGGGATTGGGCAGCTCCTACAATGAGCAGTTCTTC.